This T cell receptor beta chain was captured in a study of metastatic and nonmetastatic thyroid tumors. The wider study: Comparison of repertoires was carried out across blood and tumor or nodule tissue from malignant and benign thyroid patients.

Study-level findings and limits: Significantly greater TCR beta diversity was reportedly found in malignant thyroid tumors than in benign nodules (in blood and tumor).

In the source study's methods: Clinicopathological groups supplied CDR3 differences that were used to build a distant-metastasis classifier for papillary thyroid cancer. TCRdb reprocessed the PCR reads using MiXCR. These V and J calls rely on TCRdb rather than the paper's analysis. In the table there are around 34,000 clones, about a sixth of which are singletons. This clone showed up just once. The antigen remains unidentified. None of the patients had undergone any treatment ahead of thyroid surgery. The CDR3 length is 14 residues. V shed 5 bases and J shed 2 bases, with 10 bases lying between them. Germline values: CDR1 SGHRS, CDR2 YFSETQ.

This receptor was taken from a female donor with papillary thyroid cancer or a benign thyroid nodule (not recorded which). Some clones in this sample may be carry-over from other donors' samples. Sequencing input: blood. The chain couples TRBV5-1 to TRBJ2-2; D remains ambiguous. This CDR3 is CASSGVGNTGELFF. CDR3 nucleotide sequence: TGCGCCAGCAGTGGGGTCGGCAACACCGGGGAGCTGTTTTTT.